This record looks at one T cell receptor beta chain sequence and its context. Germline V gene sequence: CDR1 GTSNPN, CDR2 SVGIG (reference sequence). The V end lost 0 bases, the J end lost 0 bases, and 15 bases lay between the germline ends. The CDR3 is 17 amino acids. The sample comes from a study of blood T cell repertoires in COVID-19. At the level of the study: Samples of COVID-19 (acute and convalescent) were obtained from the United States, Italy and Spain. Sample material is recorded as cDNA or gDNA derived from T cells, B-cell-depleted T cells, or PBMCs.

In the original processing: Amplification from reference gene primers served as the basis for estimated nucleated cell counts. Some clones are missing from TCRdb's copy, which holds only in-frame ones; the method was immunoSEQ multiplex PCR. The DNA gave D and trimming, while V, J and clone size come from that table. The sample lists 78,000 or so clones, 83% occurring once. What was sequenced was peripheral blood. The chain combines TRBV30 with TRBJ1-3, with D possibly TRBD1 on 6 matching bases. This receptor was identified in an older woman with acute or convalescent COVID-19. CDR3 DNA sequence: TGTGCCTGGAGTGTTCCAGGGGCCCCGAGCTCTGGAAACACCATATATTTT. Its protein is CAWSVPGAPSSGNTIYF.